The entry below gives a single TCR beta chain sequence along with its context. Its antigen is still unknown. Specified time point: persistent/refractory GD, antithyroid drugs over 5 years with positive TRAb. The TCR library used RNA extracted from PBMCs. An endocrinology department in Xi'an, China, supplied the patients. Per the germline V gene, CDR1 is LNHDA and CDR2 is SQIVND (reference sequence). Between the trimmed V and J ends, which lost 3 bases and 0 bases, there was a span of 24 bases. CDR3 length equals 21 residues. The data derive from a study of regulatory T cells in long-lasting Graves disease. Study observations and caveats: Persistent patients had more shared public clonotypes (about 2,700) than new patients (approximately 970).

Both iRepertoire HTBI primers and Arm-PCR of CDR3 regions were used to build the TCR beta libraries. One entry per CDR3 protein results from TCRdb running MiXCR on the multiplex PCR reads. The profile shows 500,000 to 700,000 distinct CDR3 sequences, around 30% of them singletons. Sequenced here: peripheral blood mononuclear cells (PBMCs), sampled when the disease was refractory, from a patient treated with antithyroid drugs. The sequence came from a female donor with Graves disease. The chain links TRBV19 to TRBJ2-6; D possibly corresponds to TRBD1 (5 bases). The CDR3 DNA sequence: TGTGCCAGTAGTATGCGTAGGGTCCGCGGACACCAACGCTCTGGGGCCAACGTCCTGACTTTC. Its protein product is CASSMRRVRGHQRSGANVLTF. Drawing the rest from reference TRBV19 and TRBJ2-6, the complete variable domain is DGGITQSPKYLFRKEGQNVTLSCEQNLNHDAMYWYRQDPGQGLRLIYYSQIVNDFQKGDIAEGYSVSREKKESFPLTVTSAQKNPTAFYLCASSMRRVRGHQRSGANVLTFGAGSRLTVL.